The 14 T cell receptor beta chains in this list originate from one sample, sequenced in a study of blood T cells in healthy people across ages. A second PCR, run for roughly 7 to 12 cycles, used a sample-barcoded 5' primer plus a J-beta primer mix. TCRdb re-called the 5' RACE reads through MiXCR, storing one row per CDR3 protein. This sample has about 1.4 million distinct CDR3 sequences, with roughly 59% found just once. Sequenced: blood. Receptor source: a man between 18 and 29 years old in good health.

A word on this clonotype: One end of the junction varies from germline; a read error may be responsible. The chain employs TRBV7-8 and TRBJ2-1; D not resolved. CDR3 length: 14 residues. The germline CDR1 and CDR2 sequences are SGHVS and FQNEAQ. The CDR3: CASSFSVSYSEQFF. The CDR3 region has the DNA TGTGCCAGCAGCTTCAGCGTCTCCTACAGTGAGCAGTTCTTC.

The chain has TRBV29-1 and TRBJ2-5; D uncertain. The J call could be wrong; TRBJ2-7 is a better fit for the DNA end. The CDR3 totals 11 residues. The V gene's germline CDR1 is SQVTM and CDR2 ANQGSEA. The CDR3 DNA reads as TGCAGCGGTGAGACGGTTTACGAGCAGTACTTC. It is translated as CSGETVYEQYF.

As concerns this clonotype: Sequence at one end of the junction differs from germline and may be a read error. The chain uses TRBV12-3 or TRBV12-4 and TRBJ2-1; D is unclear. The CDR3 totals 15 residues. The CDR3 reads CAGSRLVGSYNEQFF. The DNA for the CDR3 is TGTGCCGGCAGCCGCTTGGTCGGCTCCTACAATGAGCAGTTCTTC.

J is TRBJ2-1 and V is TRBV20-1; 12 nucleotides agree with TRBD2. Germline CDR1 DFQATT, CDR2 SNEGSKA (reference sequence). With V trimmed by 5 bases and J by 4 bases, 3 bases remained unmatched. CDR3 size: 14 residues. The CDR3 region is CSAGLAGGYNEQFF. In DNA, the CDR3 is TGCAGTGCTGGGCTAGCGGGAGGGTACAATGAGCAGTTCTTC.

The chain couples TRBV25-1 to TRBJ2-7, with D perhaps matching TRBD1 (5 bases). This CDR3 contains 12 residues. The germline V gene has CDR1 MGHDK and CDR2 SYGVNS. Trimming pared 5 bases from V and 7 bases from J, leaving 12 bases between. CDR3 sequence reads: CASSTGPWEQYF. The CDR3 DNA is TGTGCCAGCAGTACAGGCCCATGGGAGCAGTACTTC.

This chain uses TRBV27 with TRBJ2-3; D is perhaps TRBD1 (6 bases). The CDR3 is 16 residues long. The germline V gene has CDR1 MNHEY and CDR2 SMNVEV (reference sequence). Trimming pared 3 bases from V and 2 bases from J, leaving 15 bases between. CDR3 region: CASSFRQAITTDTQYF. The CDR3 coding sequence is TGTGCCAGCAGTTTCCGACAGGCGATCACCACAGATACGCAGTATTTT.

This clonotype was counted between two and nine times. The chain couples TRBV12-3 or TRBV12-4 to TRBJ2-1, with 9 bases identical to TRBD2. The CDR3 is 17 amino acids. The V gene end was trimmed by 8 bases and the J gene end by 5 bases; junction bases not matched to a gene: 16. The CDR3 loop reads CASFQGDRSGGHNEQFF. The CDR3 bases are TGTGCCAGCTTCCAGGGAGACCGTAGCGGGGGCCACAATGAGCAGTTCTTC.

This chain links TRBV27 with TRBJ1-5; D remains ambiguous. This CDR3 region has 15 residues. Trimming took 0 bases from V and 7 from J, leaving 13 bases between them. In germline, CDR1 is MNHEY, CDR2 SMNVEV (reference sequence). CDR3: CASSLSGVPRQPQHF. As DNA, the CDR3 is TGTGCCAGCAGTTTATCTGGGGTGCCACGGCAGCCCCAGCATTTT.

The chain carries TRBV7-2 and TRBJ2-7; D not certain. The V end lost 1 base, the J end lost 0 bases, and 13 bases lay between the germline ends. Per the germline V gene, CDR1 is SGHTA and CDR2 is FQGNSA. This CDR3 region has 16 residues. CDR3 loop: CASSLVGNPSSYEQYF. As DNA, the CDR3 is TGTGCCAGCAGCTTAGTGGGGAACCCAAGCTCCTACGAGCAGTACTTC.

The rearrangement joins TRBV10-3 to TRBJ1-1; 10 bases are a match to TRBD1. CDR1 ENHRY and CDR2 SYGVKD come from the germline V gene. The CDR3 runs to 16 residues. The V gene end was trimmed by 4 bases and the J gene end by 10 bases; junction bases not matched to a gene: 15. For the CDR3, the DNA is TGTGCCATCAGTGCTAACGGTGGGACAGGGGTTTCGGGAGCTTTCTTT. Translation: CAISANGGTGVSGAFF.

The chain employs TRBV27 and TRBJ2-4; D is undetermined. The J call may be faulty, since TRBJ2-7 better matches the DNA end. The germline CDR1 and CDR2 sequences are MNHEY and SMNVEV (reference sequence). The CDR3 extends over 13 amino acids. The CDR3 coding sequence is TGTGCCAGCAGTTTATCTGGAGCTTTCGAGCAGTACTTC. Encoded protein: CASSLSGAFEQYF.

The chain couples TRBV7-2 to TRBJ2-5, with 9 bases identical to TRBD2. The J segment lost 5 bases and the V segment lost 1 base, leaving 5 bases of the junction unmatched. CDR1 SGHTA and CDR2 FQGNSA come from the germline V gene. This CDR3 has 15 amino acids. CDR3 DNA sequence: TGTGCCAGCAGCTTAGTTGGCGGGGGGGTGGAGACCCAGTACTTC. Its translation: CASSLVGGGVETQYF.

The genes are TRBV15 and TRBJ2-5; D not resolved. The CDR3 is 16 residues long. Germline V lookup: CDR1 LNHNV, CDR2 YYDKDF (reference sequence). Deletions cut 1 base from V and 1 base from J, with 13 bases between. CDR3 DNA: TGTGCCACCAGCAGAGGTGAAGGGATCTCCCAAGAGACCCAGTACTTC. Residues: CATSRGEGISQETQYF.

This chain joins TRBV4-3 and TRBJ2-1; D may be TRBD1 or TRBD2 (5 bases each). Per the germline V gene, CDR1 is LGHNA and CDR2 is YSLEER. V lost 3 bases to trimming and J lost 8 bases, with 23 bases between them. The CDR3 contains 17 residues. CDR3 protein: CASSQEPRALMRDEQFF. The CDR3 bases are TGCGCCAGCAGCCAGGAACCCAGGGCTCTGATGAGGGATGAGCAGTTCTTC.